The 14 T cell receptor beta chains below all came from one sample that was sequenced in a study of T cell clones after liver transplantation. The data were produced by immunoSEQ multiplex PCR, yet TCRdb's version contains in-frame clones alone and is incomplete. The sample consists of some 50,000 clones, 60% to 80% of them appearing once. The sequencing here drew on CD4+ T cells from blood, taken at the 22-month timepoint. Source of these receptors: a human patient who received a liver transplant. A subset of T cells may come from the graft donor.

This chain joins TRBV5-1 and TRBJ2-2; D unclear. The CDR3 runs to 14 residues. CDR1 is SGHRS and CDR2 is YFSETQ in the germline V gene. V dropped 4 bases and J dropped 2 bases, with 9 bases sitting between them. The CDR3 DNA is TGCGCCAGCAGCGTGGACGGTAACACCGGGGAGCTGTTTTTT. Translated: CASSVDGNTGELFF.

The V call is TRBV7-2, the J call TRBJ1-1, with a tentative D call TRBD1 (5 bases). With 2 bases removed from V and 1 base from J, the gap between germline ends came to 11 bases. Germline lookup yields CDR1 SGHTA and CDR2 FQGNSA. The CDR3 extends over 15 amino acids. The CDR3 region is CASSLHQGANTEAFF. In DNA form, the CDR3 reads TGTGCCAGCAGCTTACACCAGGGCGCGAACACTGAAGCTTTCTTT. The entire variable domain, with the rest obtained from reference TRBV7-2 and TRBJ1-1, is as follows: GAGVSQSPSNKVTEKGKDVELRCDPISGHTALYWYRQSLGQGLEFLIYFQGNSAPDKSGLPSDRFSAERTGGSVSTLTIQRTQQEDSAVYLCASSLHQGANTEAFFGQGTRLTVV.

The chain is built from TRBV18 and TRBJ1-2; D is ambiguous. CDR1 is KGHSH, CDR2 LQKENI, per germline. This CDR3 spans 13 amino acids. V was clipped by 2 bases and J by 8 bases, with 12 bases between them. The CDR3 nucleotides read TGTGCCAGCTCACCAACGGAACAGCAGGGCTACACCTTC. The encoded protein is CASSPTEQQGYTF.

This chain links TRBV15 with TRBJ2-5; TRBD1 matches 7 bases. Germline CDR1 is LNHNV and CDR2 is YYDKDF (reference sequence). The J segment lost 4 bases and the V segment lost 2 bases, leaving 1 base of the junction unmatched. There are 13 residues in the CDR3. CDR3 bases: TGTGCCACCAGCAGATACAGGGGAGAGACCCAGTACTTC. Translating gives CATSRYRGETQYF.

The CDR3 DNA follows: TGTGCCAGCAGGATGGCCACCCCCACAGATACGCAGTATTTT. Protein sequence: CASRMATPTDTQYF. This chain links TRBV6-6 with TRBJ2-3; no clear D. Trimming shortened V by 6 bases and J by 2 bases, and 12 bases separated the two germline ends. The CDR3 runs 14 residues. CDR1 is MNHNY and CDR2 is SVGAGI in the germline V gene (reference sequence).

The V and J genes are TRBV12-5 and TRBJ1-1; D unclear. With 2 bases removed from V and 1 base from J, the gap between germline ends came to 11 bases. CDR3 length: 15 residues. Germline V gene lookup returns CDR1 LGHNT and CDR2 FRNRAP. The CDR3 region has the DNA TGTGCTAGTGGTTTGTCCCGGACGGGGAACACTGAAGCTTTCTTT. It is translated as CASGLSRTGNTEAFF.

This rearrangement joins TRBV5-1 to TRBJ1-5; no firm D call. Germline V CDR1 and CDR2: SGHRS, YFSETQ. Trimming removed 0 bases from V and 0 bases from J, with 10 bases in between. The CDR3 is 16 amino acids. The DNA of the CDR3 is TGCGCCAGCAGCTTGGATCTGGTCCCTAGCAATCAGCCCCAGCATTTT. Translating it yields CASSLDLVPSNQPQHF.

The chain uses TRBV7-3 and TRBJ1-1; tentative D call: TRBD1 (6 bases). The V and J ends lost 7 bases and 3 bases respectively, with 18 bases between them. Per the germline V gene, CDR1 is SGHTA and CDR2 is FQGTGA. The CDR3 covers 15 residues. This CDR3 reads CASIPLSGVYTEAFF. The CDR3 coding sequence is TGTGCCAGCATACCTCTTTCAGGGGTCTACACTGAAGCTTTCTTT. Drawing the rest from reference TRBV7-3 and TRBJ1-1, the complete variable domain is GAGVSQTPSNKVTEKGKYVELRCDPISGHTALYWYRQSLGQGPEFLIYFQGTGAADDSGLPNDRFFAVRPEGSVSTLKIQRTERGDSAVYLCASIPLSGVYTEAFFGQGTRLTVV.

The chain joins TRBV19 to TRBJ2-5; 12 bases match TRBD2. V gave up 3 bases and J gave up 5 bases; unmatched junction bases: 7. CDR3 length equals 16 residues. CDR1 and CDR2 (germline): LNHDA, SQIVND (reference sequence). The CDR3 loop is CASSIGLAGGQETQYF. The CDR3 nucleotides read TGTGCCAGTAGTATTGGGCTAGCGGGGGGGCAGGAGACCCAGTACTTC.

CDR3 protein: CASSLTDYYNSPLHF. The CDR3 nucleotides are TGTGCCAGCAGCCTGACAGATTACTATAATTCACCCCTCCACTTT. The V gene is TRBV11-2, the J gene TRBJ1-6; tentative D call: TRBD1 (5 bases). CDR1 and CDR2 (germline): SGHAT, FQNNGV. Trimming stripped 5 bases from V and 3 bases from J, with 11 bases between. This CDR3 comprises 15 residues.

The CDR3 DNA follows: TGCGCCAGCAGCTTGAGGGGATCTAACACCGGGGAGCTGTTTTTT. It codes for CASSLRGSNTGELFF. V and J are TRBV5-1 and TRBJ2-2, with D perhaps TRBD1 (5 bases). Between the trimmed V and J ends, which lost 1 base and 2 bases, there was a span of 9 bases. The germline V gene encodes CDR1 SGHRS and CDR2 YFSETQ. CDR3 length: 15 amino acids.

CDR3 sequence (DNA): TGTGCCAGCAGCGAGCAGACATTCGGGGAGCTGTTTTTT. This gives the protein CASSEQTFGELFF. The gene calls are TRBV2 and TRBJ2-2; D uncertain. Trimming stripped 6 bases from V and 7 bases from J, with 12 bases between. The germline V gene has CDR1 SNHLY and CDR2 FYNNEI. The CDR3 is made up of 13 amino acids. The full variable domain, in which reference TRBV2 and TRBJ2-2 provide the parts outside the CDR3, is EPEVTQTPSHQVTQMGQEVILRCVPISNHLYFYWYRQILGQKVEFLVSFYNNEISEKSEIFDDQFSVERPDGSNFTLKIRSTKLEDSAMYFCASSEQTFGELFFGEGSRLTVL.

This sequence joins TRBV5-4 and TRBJ1-4; weak D call: TRBD1 (6 bases). Trimming cost V 4 bases and J 3 bases, with 16 bases left between them. This CDR3 is built from 16 residues. CDR1 is SGHNT and CDR2 is YYREEE in the germline V gene (reference sequence). For the CDR3, the DNA is TGTGCCAGCAGCCTTTCCCAGGGGCGGTCTAATGAAAAACTGTTTTTT. Protein sequence: CASSLSQGRSNEKLFF.

V gene TRBV29-1 combines with J gene TRBJ2-3; TRBD2 agrees at 15 bases. The CDR3 has 17 residues. Losses at the gene ends were 5 bases for V and 0 bases for J; bases not matched to a gene: 6. Germline loops: CDR1 SQVTM, CDR2 ANQGSEA. For the CDR3, the DNA is TGCAGCGTTACCGGGACTAGCGGGGGGACTAGCACAGATACGCAGTATTTT. Its translation is CSVTGTSGGTSTDTQYF.